Listed here are 7 T cell receptor beta chains from one sample, sequenced in a study of T cells in Graves' hyperthyroidism and ophthalmopathy. RNA transcripts gave rise to amplified TCR beta CDR3 regions. Using the HTBI primer set, a first-round RT-PCR was run on the TCR CDR3. TCRdb reprocessed the multiplex PCR reads via MiXCR and lists one record per CDR3 protein. Among a few hundred thousand distinct CDR3 sequences listed, around a sixth were seen once. Sequencing was performed on blood. These receptors were collected from a woman aged 25-40 years with Graves' hyperthyroidism.

This clonotype was recorded a few times. The chain combines TRBV27 with TRBJ1-5, with TRBD1 matching 9 bases. J was trimmed by 6 bases and V by 4 bases; bases with no gene match: 7. This CDR3 is built from 15 residues. Germline V lookup: CDR1 MNHEY, CDR2 SMNVEV (reference sequence). The CDR3 region has the DNA TGTGCCAGCAGTTCAGGACAGGGGAGGAGTCAGCCCCAGCATTTT. The encoded protein is CASSSGQGRSQPQHF.

This clonotype was seen many times. The gene calls are TRBV28 and TRBJ2-3, with 8 bases lining up with TRBD2. In germline, CDR1 is MDHEN, CDR2 SYDVKM. V dropped 6 bases and J dropped 3; count of bases not matched to a gene: 17. The CDR3 extends over 18 amino acids. The CDR3 coding sequence is TGTGCCAGCAGCGAAATAGCCCCCCGGGAGGGCCCAACAGATACGCAGTATTTT. Its protein is CASSEIAPREGPTDTQYF.

This clonotype showed up just once. V is TRBV30 and J is TRBJ2-7, with no clear D. Germline V lookup: CDR1 GTSNPN, CDR2 SVGIG (reference sequence). Trimming removed 4 bases at V and 3 bases at J, with 13 bases between. The length of the CDR3 is 13 residues. The CDR3 is CAWTPSTHYEQYF. In nucleotides, the CDR3 is TGTGCCTGGACCCCGTCGACCCACTACGAGCAGTACTTC.

To note about this clonotype: A read error may produce the germline difference seen at one junction end. The CDR3 protein is CASSLSGTNTEALF. DNA of the CDR3: TGTGCCAGCAGTTTAAGTGGGACGAACACTGAAGCTCTCTTT. This chain links TRBV27 with TRBJ1-1, with a weak D call TRBD1 (5 bases). Germline-derived CDR1 and CDR2 are MNHEY and SMNVEV (reference sequence). The CDR3 runs to 14 residues.

Notes on this clonotype: This sequence may be a read error, since a much larger clone differs from it by one base. The chain has TRBV11-3 and TRBJ2-3; D is unresolved. The ends were cut back, 5 bases at V and 0 bases at J, with 9 bases in the middle. Germline CDR1 is SGHNT and CDR2 is YENEEA. The length of the CDR3 is 14 residues. The CDR3 DNA is TGTGCCAGCAGCCGGATAACTAGCACAGATACGCAGTATTTT. Translation: CASSRITSTDTQYF. The full variable domain, in which reference TRBV11-3 and TRBJ2-3 provide the parts outside the CDR3, is EAGVVQSPRYKIIEKKQPVAFWCNPISGHNTLYWYLQNLGQGPELLIRYENEEAVDDSQLPKDRFSAERLKGVDSTLKIQPAELGDSAVYLCASSRITSTDTQYFGPGTRLTVL.

This clonotype was detected ten times or more. The chain links TRBV29-1 to TRBJ2-5, with D hard to call. V was clipped by 3 bases and J by 5 bases, with 4 bases between them. Germline V gene data show CDR1 as SQVTM and CDR2 as ANQGSEA. The CDR3 has 10 amino acids. The DNA of the CDR3 is TGCAGCGTTGATCCTGAGACCCAGTACTTC. This sequence encodes CSVDPETQYF.

This clonotype was counted at least ten times. The rearrangement links TRBV7-2 to TRBJ2-5; D gene uncertain. The CDR3 length is 14 residues. The V gene lost 1 base and the J gene lost 1 base, with 7 bases spanning the gap. CDR1 is SGHTA and CDR2 is FQGNSA in the germline V gene. CDR3 nucleotides: TGTGCCAGCAGCTTAGAAATAGTCCAAGAGACCCAGTACTTC. This sequence encodes CASSLEIVQETQYF.